This TCR beta chain is from a study of blood T cell repertoires in COVID-19. Per the germline V gene, CDR1 is SGHRS and CDR2 is YFSETQ. The trim removed 1 base at V and 6 bases at J, leaving 4 bases unmatched. The CDR3 totals 13 residues. Clones were sequenced by immunoSEQ multiplex PCR, and TCRdb holds only the in-frame ones, with some missing. The profile shows 60,000 to 85,000 clones, 80% of them singletons. The clonotype was recovered from a human donor in a cohort sampled during active COVID-19. The chain carries TRBV5-1 and TRBJ2-7; 7 nucleotides match TRBD1. The sample consisted of peripheral blood. CDR3 in amino acids: CASSLRQGFEQYF. The CDR3 coding sequence is TGCGCCAGCAGCTTGCGACAGGGATTCGAGCAGTACTTC.